This T cell receptor beta chain derives from a study of T cell responses to AZD1222 COVID-19 vaccine (TCRdb year 2021). Broadly, across the study: TCR sequencing covered over 230 trial participants: about 210 given two doses of AZD1222 and 26 given two doses of MenACWY control vaccine. Trial participants were enrolled into age subgroups of 18-55, 56-69 and 70-plus years, which contained about 160, 30 and 59 TCR-sequenced participants, respectively. Here is what the overall study found, with its caveats: After two AZD1222 doses, spike-specific TCR breadth and depth were significantly higher than at day 0 and than in MenACWY recipients. Only five or six AZD1222 recipients were SARS-CoV-2 seropositive at baseline, limiting conclusions about previously exposed vaccinees. The 56-69-year group was small, and its depth increase did not reach significance, likely because of low power. The vaccine-associated CD4 TCRs covered the entire spike protein, and the dominant responses fell in regions 160-218 and 743-854. Most participants were white British and females outnumbered males, and the authors suggested that clonal diversity may have been underestimated. No day 14 peak-response samples were available, so repertoires were characterized only after the peak T cell response. Epitopes outside the regions mutated in the B.1.351 and B.1.1.7 variants were reportedly recognized by nearly half of the unique spike-specific TCRs.

The CDR3 regions of human TCRbeta chains were subjected to immunosequencing. Per the source publication's procedure: Repertoire TCRs were matched against a reference library of SARS-CoV-2-specific TCRs generated with the MIRA antigen-specificity platform. Breadth was defined as the fraction of unique TCRs that were SARS-CoV-2-associated. Depth was defined as the fraction of total T cells that were SARS-CoV-2-associated. Using the MIRA data, each spike-specific TCR was assigned both to the spike region to which the TCR was reactive and to a CD4 or CD8 class. Log10-transformed breadth and depth values were compared by one-way ANOVA with Sidak's multiple comparisons tests. TCRdb carries this immuneACCESS record with in-frame sequences only. Its versions omit some clonotypes, under half of them owing to an unresolved V gene in the studies checked, with the rest unexplained. Clone size and the V and J calls come from that table; the DNA yielded D and trimming. Within this sample are roughly 75,000 clones, with more than 75% of them counted one time only. The ten top clones hold around 19% of the sample.

Explained via the paper, the time point label denotes: about 28 days (+/-7) after the second vaccine dose. AZD1222 recipients given second doses at about 4 weeks or at about 12 weeks were pooled, since spike-specific TCR depth and breadth were not found to differ between the two schedules. Vaccinee samples were obtained from the UK trials COV001 and COV002, which included a single-blind randomized controlled phase 2/3 trial of AZD1222 (ChAdOx1 nCoV-19) in healthy adults. Trial participant PBMC samples were collected at day 0 and day 28 after the second dose for TCRbeta chain sequencing. This clone was detected once. It lacks a known antigen. The input lacks base qualities; no much larger clone sits a single base away. Between the V and J ends, shortened by 2 bases and 8 bases respectively, the junction contains 12 bases. Including cysteine and phenylalanine, the CDR3 has 14 amino acids. Of the read, only the CDR3 DNA is kept; its 42 bases are in frame from base 1. Taken from the germline V gene (reference sequence), the CDR1 and CDR2 loops are SEHNR and FQNEAQ.

The rearrangement joined TRBV7-9 to TRBJ1-4; the D segment cannot be called with confidence. This receptor was taken from an adult who received the AZD1222 COVID-19 vaccine. The sequencing used peripheral blood, collected 28 days after the second AZD1222 dose. The CDR3 sequence is CASSLSNRGEKLFF. The bases read TGTGCCAGCAGCTTATCGAACAGAGGAGAAAAACTGTTTTTT.